This T cell receptor (beta chain) was identified during a study of blood T cell repertoires in COVID-19. Recruits, aged roughly 18 to 89 years, lived in 24 US areas. Grouping used clinical history reported by participants in a survey and questionnaire. Exposed volunteers were people who met a COVID-19 case within 2 weeks before study entry. This clone was seen only a few times. The ends were cut back, 4 bases at V and 1 base at J, with 7 bases in the middle. This CDR3 contains 13 residues. The V gene's germline CDR1 is SGHTA and CDR2 FQGTGA. In the authors' workflow: Nucleated cell number was recorded as an estimate derived from reference gene primer amplification. Assay used: immunoSEQ multiplex PCR; TCRdb lists only in-frame clones, some missing. The V and J calls and clone size come from that table; D and trimming were worked out from the DNA. The table has about 320,000 clones, 85% seen once; the top ten hold around 2%.

This sequence originates from a woman aged 30 to 39 who had been exposed to COVID-19. The gene calls are TRBV7-3 and TRBJ1-1; D not resolved. The sequencing sample was made of PBMCs or T cells enriched from blood (not recorded which). The CDR3 here is CASSSQENTEAFF. The CDR3 coding sequence is TGTGCCAGCAGCTCCCAGGAGAACACTGAAGCTTTCTTT.